This TCR beta chain was sequenced during a study of CD8 T cells in Susac syndrome. The RNA input was about 0.45 to 1 ug, and it was reverse transcribed with random hexamers. A multiplex approach, immunoSEQ multiplex PCR, amplified TCR beta CDR3 across 54 Vbeta and 13 Jbeta. TCRdb passed the immunoSEQ multiplex PCR reads through MiXCR, listing each CDR3 protein once. The repertoire has around 200,000 distinct CDR3 sequences, 85% to 95% of them found once; the top ten carry 0.095% to 0.12%. The V gene end was trimmed by 4 bases and the J gene end by 1 base; junction bases not matched to a gene: 14. The CDR3 spans 19 residues. Germline lookup yields CDR1 SEHNR and CDR2 FQNEAQ (reference sequence). Negative isolation was used for CD8+ and CD4+ T cells and FACS enrichment for TEMRA cells.

This chain joins TRBV7-9 and TRBJ2-3; 10 bases map to TRBD2. The TCR sequence derives from a human donor in good health. Sequenced sample: CD4+ T cells from PBMCs. The CDR3 DNA is TGTGCCAGCAGCTCCAATGGGCTAGCGGGGGCGCACGGCACAGATACGCAGTATTTT. Translated: CASSSNGLAGAHGTDTQYF. Full variable domain (outside the CDR3, taken from reference TRBV7-9 and TRBJ2-3): DTGVSQNPRHKITKRGQNVTFRCDPISEHNRLYWYRQTLGQGPEFLTYFQNEAQLEKSRLLSDRFSAERPKGSFSTLEIQRTEQGDSAMYLCASSSNGLAGAHGTDTQYFGPGTRLTVL.